The 3 T cell receptor beta chains presented below share a single source sample, sequenced in a study of T cell responses to AZD1222 COVID-19 vaccine. The assay was immunoSEQ multiplex PCR, and TCRdb's table has in-frame clones only and misses some. The table records about 170,000 clones, over 75% of them present only once. This material consisted of peripheral blood, taken on day 0 of AZD1222 vaccination. Receptors were obtained from an adult in good health.

This chain joins TRBV7-3 and TRBJ2-1, with 9 nucleotides matching TRBD1. The trim removed 2 bases at V and 1 base at J, leaving 6 bases unmatched. The CDR3 is 17 residues long. Germline V CDR1 and CDR2: SGHTA, FQGTGA. The CDR3 nucleotides read TGTGCCAGCAGCTTAGGGACAGGGTTGTTATCCTACAATGAGCAGTTCTTC. This encodes CASSLGTGLLSYNEQFF.

The chain couples TRBV4-2 to TRBJ1-1; tentatively, D is TRBD1 (6 bases). CDR3 length equals 14 residues. V dropped 7 bases and J dropped 5 bases, with 17 bases sitting between them. In germline, CDR1 is LGHNA, CDR2 YNFKEQ. In DNA, the CDR3 is TGTGCCAGCAATTCTGGACAGACGCGGACTGAAGCTTTCTTT. Protein product: CASNSGQTRTEAFF.

The rearrangement links TRBV5-8 to TRBJ2-4; D possibly corresponds to TRBD1 (6 bases). There are 17 residues in the CDR3. The germline CDR1 and CDR2 sequences are SGHTS and YDEGEE. The V end lost 0 bases, the J end lost 6 bases, and 19 bases lay between the germline ends. The CDR3: CASSLAFFRGGRNIQYF. The CDR3 DNA is TGTGCCAGCAGCTTGGCTTTTTTCAGGGGTGGACGAAACATTCAGTACTTC.